These 23 T cell receptor beta chains were sequenced from one sample in a study of cytomegalovirus exposure and HLA in healthy donors. The PCR employed 60 Vbeta primers together with 13 Jbeta primers. The method was immunoSEQ multiplex PCR; TCRdb's version includes in-frame clones alone and lacks a portion of them. The table lists 110,000 to 150,000 clones, over 60% of them singletons. Sequenced: PBMCs. These receptors were collected from a man aged 35 to 55 in good health and CMV-seronegative.

The V and J genes are TRBV5-1 and TRBJ2-5; perhaps TRBD2 as D (6 bases). The germline V and J ends were trimmed by 0 bases and 5 bases, with 11 bases remaining between them. The CDR3 runs to 14 residues. Germline values: CDR1 SGHRS, CDR2 YFSETQ. The CDR3 loop reads CASSLGDSRETQYF. The CDR3 region has the DNA TGCGCCAGCAGCTTGGGGGACTCTAGGGAGACCCAGTACTTC.

CDR3 in DNA: TGTGCCAGCAGCCAAGAACGACAGGGGGTCTACGAGCAGTACTTC. This sequence encodes CASSQERQGVYEQYF. The chain is built from TRBV4-2 and TRBJ2-7; TRBD1 agrees at 9 bases. The V and J ends lost 0 bases and 3 bases, in that order; junction bases with no gene match: 3. Germline lookup yields CDR1 LGHNA and CDR2 YNFKEQ. The CDR3 is 15 amino acids.

The rearrangement joins TRBV25-1 to TRBJ2-7, with 9 bases identical to TRBD1. Germline CDR1 and CDR2: MGHDK and SYGVNS. V gave up 4 bases and J gave up 4 bases; unmatched junction bases: 5. The CDR3 is 14 residues long. CDR3 DNA sequence: TGTGCCAGCAGTGGGGACAGGGCAGTGTACGAGCAGTACTTC. This sequence encodes CASSGDRAVYEQYF.

V and J are TRBV7-3 and TRBJ1-1; the match to TRBD1 covers 7 bases. Germline CDR1 is SGHTA and CDR2 is FQGTGA. V shed 5 bases, J shed 2 bases, and the junction held 14 bases outside the gene matches. The CDR3 covers 17 residues. The CDR3 DNA is TGTGCCAGCAGCCCGCCGTCCCGGGACAGTTTTAACACTGAAGCTTTCTTT. Translation gives CASSPPSRDSFNTEAFF.

The chain joins TRBV4-1 to TRBJ1-6, with TRBD1 identical over 7 bases. V trimming: 3 bases; J trimming: 6 bases; junction bases outside the gene matches: 5. This CDR3 comprises 15 residues. The germline CDR1 and CDR2 sequences are MGHRA and YSYEKL. In DNA form, the CDR3 reads TGCGCCAGCAGCCACCCGGGACAGCTTAATTCACCCCTCCACTTT. Encoded protein: CASSHPGQLNSPLHF.

The chain recombines TRBV27 with TRBJ2-3, with no clear D. The germline gives CDR1 MNHEY, CDR2 SMNVEV (reference sequence). The CDR3 is 13 amino acids. Trimming cost V 2 bases and J 1 base, with 4 bases left between them. The CDR3 DNA follows: TGTGCCAGCAGTTTAGCAGGCACAGATACGCAGTATTTT. Protein: CASSLAGTDTQYF.

The chain couples TRBV7-9 to TRBJ1-4, with D perhaps matching TRBD1 (6 bases). The CDR3 sequence is 15 residues long. Germline CDR1 is SEHNR and CDR2 is FQNEAQ (reference sequence). V lost 1 base, J lost 8 bases, and 14 bases lay in between. CDR3: CASSLDGQGLEKLFF. The CDR3 DNA follows: TGTGCCAGCAGCTTAGATGGGCAGGGGTTGGAAAAACTGTTTTTT.

The chain is built from TRBV11-2 and TRBJ2-7; D ambiguous. Germline-derived CDR1 and CDR2 are SGHAT and FQNNGV. CDR3 length equals 10 residues. The germline V and J ends were trimmed by 5 bases and 3 bases, with 2 bases remaining between them. The CDR3, as DNA: TGTGCCAGCAGCCTCTACGAGCAGTACTTC. It specifies CASSLYEQYF.

About this clone: A read error may account for a junction end that differs from germline. The V gene is TRBV10-1, the J gene TRBJ1-1, with D possibly TRBD1 on 6 matching bases. Germline V lookup: CDR1 WNHNN, CDR2 SYGVQD (reference sequence). This CDR3 contains 10 residues. The CDR3 here is CASSGGPESF. As DNA, the CDR3 is TGCGCCAGCAGTGGGGGGCCCGAAAGTTTT.

The chain recombines TRBV27 with TRBJ2-7; D gene unclear. Germline loops: CDR1 MNHEY, CDR2 SMNVEV (reference sequence). This CDR3 has 18 amino acids. Trimming removed 0 bases from V and 3 bases from J, with 21 bases in between. CDR3 sequence (DNA): TGTGCCAGCAGTTTATCGACTCCCCCTAAGCCCCTAATCTACGAGCAGTACTTC. Translating gives CASSLSTPPKPLIYEQYF.

DNA for the CDR3: TGTGCCAGCAGCTTAGAAGAGCGGGCCTCGATCTTGGAGCAGTTCTTC. Translating it yields CASSLEERASILEQFF. V gene TRBV13 combines with J gene TRBJ2-1, with D possibly TRBD2 on 6 matching bases. The CDR3 runs 16 residues. Germline V gene lookup returns CDR1 PRHDT and CDR2 FYEKMQ (reference sequence). Trimming cost V 1 base and J 10 bases, with 20 bases left between them.

The chain has TRBV6-4 and TRBJ2-2; D not resolved. Between the trimmed V and J ends, which lost 6 bases and 2 bases, there was a span of 7 bases. The CDR3 extends over 13 amino acids. Germline lookup yields CDR1 MRHNA and CDR2 SNTAGT. This CDR3 is CASSPGNTGELFF. In nucleotides, the CDR3 is TGTGCCAGCAGCCCAGGAAACACCGGGGAGCTGTTTTTT.

This clone showed up just a few times. The chain employs TRBV30 and TRBJ2-4; TRBD2 matches at 7 bases. The CDR3 has 11 residues. V lost 1 base and J lost 15; bases outside the gene matches: 6. Germline CDR1 and CDR2: GTSNPN and SVGIG (reference sequence). In DNA form, the CDR3 reads TGTGCCTGGAGTGGGGGGGGGTACGCGTACTTC. Its translation is CAWSGGGYAYF.

This clone was counted only a few times. V gene TRBV2 combines with J gene TRBJ1-2; D is ambiguous. Between the trimmed V and J ends, which lost 3 bases and 8 bases, there was a span of 28 bases. The germline CDR1 and CDR2 sequences are SNHLY and FYNNEI. The CDR3 is 18 amino acids. CDR3 DNA: TGTGCCAGCAGTGAGGAGTCGGGAGGTGGAACAGTTCTGCTGGGCTACACCTTC. It yields the protein CASSEESGGGTVLLGYTF.

The V and J genes are TRBV7-8 and TRBJ1-5; possibly TRBD1 for D (5 bases). Germline values: CDR1 SGHVS, CDR2 FQNEAQ. The CDR3 has 17 residues. V gave up 1 base and J gave up 0 bases, with 13 bases separating them. CDR3 nucleotides: TGTGCCAGCAGCTTAGGGGGGGGGTGGAATAGCAATCAGCCCCAGCATTTT. Amino acids: CASSLGGGWNSNQPQHF.

The chain recombines TRBV5-1 with TRBJ2-5, with a possible D match to TRBD1 (5 bases). The V end was cut by 2 bases, the J end by 3 bases, with 11 bases between. There are 14 residues in the CDR3. Looked up from germline, CDR1 is SGHRS and CDR2 is YFSETQ. In DNA, the CDR3 is TGCGCCAGCAGCTTCTCAGGGATCGAAGAGACCCAGTACTTC. Its translation: CASSFSGIEETQYF.

The chain joins TRBV19 to TRBJ2-7, with 11 positions matching TRBD2. V shed 5 bases and J 1 base; nucleotides not matched to a gene: 4. Germline values: CDR1 LNHDA, CDR2 SQIVND (reference sequence). The CDR3 has 15 residues. CDR3: CASSFTSGGSYEQYF. CDR3 in DNA: TGTGCCAGTAGTTTCACTAGCGGGGGTTCCTACGAGCAGTACTTC.

This clone appeared a few times. Here the CDR3 reads CATSRDPDRGANGYTF. As DNA, the CDR3 is TGTGCCACCAGCAGAGACCCGGACAGGGGGGCCAATGGCTACACCTTC. This chain joins TRBV15 and TRBJ1-2, with 10 bases lining up with TRBD1. The CDR3 runs 16 residues. Unmatched junction bases numbered 7, after V lost 0 bases and J lost 6 bases. In germline, CDR1 is LNHNV, CDR2 YYDKDF (reference sequence).

The chain combines TRBV9 with TRBJ2-5; D perhaps matches TRBD2 (6 bases). Trimming removed 0 bases from V and 3 bases from J, with 9 bases in between. The germline CDR1 and CDR2 sequences are SGDLS and YYNGEE. CDR3 length: 14 residues. The CDR3 DNA follows: TGTGCCAGCAGCGTAGGCGGGACGAAAGAGACCCAGTACTTC. Translating gives CASSVGGTKETQYF.

This rearrangement joins TRBV7-2 to TRBJ1-5; D might be TRBD1 (5 bases). This CDR3 has 15 amino acids. Trimming pared 4 bases from V and 3 bases from J, leaving 13 bases between. The germline gives CDR1 SGHTA, CDR2 FQGNSA. The CDR3 nucleotides read TGTGCCAGCAGCTGGGGCGATGGCGCCAATCAGCCCCAGCATTTT. Encoded protein: CASSWGDGANQPQHF.

The count of this clone is one. This chain uses TRBV9 with TRBJ2-3, with D possibly being TRBD1 (6 bases). The CDR3 extends over 15 amino acids. The germline gives CDR1 SGDLS, CDR2 YYNGEE. Trimming stripped 3 bases from V and 4 bases from J, with 15 bases between. The CDR3 protein is CASSDRVGGPDTQYF. The CDR3 bases are TGTGCCAGCAGCGACAGGGTTGGGGGCCCAGATACGCAGTATTTT.

V is TRBV19 and J is TRBJ1-2; 10 bases are shared with TRBD1. The CDR3 is 15 residues long. Germline V gene lookup returns CDR1 LNHDA and CDR2 SQIVND (reference sequence). Unmatched junction bases numbered 11, after V lost 5 bases and J lost 8 bases. CDR3 in amino acids: CASSVSGTGVKGYTF. DNA of the CDR3: TGTGCCAGTAGTGTTTCCGGGACAGGGGTGAAGGGCTACACCTTC.

The gene calls are TRBV6-5 and TRBJ2-7; the D gene is possibly TRBD1 (6 bases). Per germline, CDR1 MNHEY and CDR2 SVGAGI. The CDR3 consists of 14 residues. With 5 bases removed from V and 0 bases from J, the gap between germline ends came to 11 bases. The CDR3 DNA reads TGTGCCAGCAGTACGGACAGAAGCTCCTACGAGCAGTACTTC. Translation gives CASSTDRSSYEQYF.